The present entry profiles one TCR beta chain with its context. Template material for TCR beta VDJ and CDR3 profiling consisted of genomic DNA. Each CDR3 protein is one row after TCRdb ran MiXCR on the reads. The table records around 170,000 distinct CDR3 sequences, about 60% of them present only once. The data were taken from a study of CD8+CD57+ T cells in acquired aplastic anemia. Study at large: On average, sorted CD4+ and CD8+ cells gave around 3 ug of DNA.

Trimming removed 3 bases at V and 8 bases at J, with 16 bases between. CDR1 and CDR2 from the germline V gene are MGHDK and SYGVNS. The CDR3 spans 14 residues. This sequence was found in a human donor in good health. The material sequenced was sorted CD4+, CD8+, or CD8+CD57+ T cells (not recorded which) from PBMCs. The V call is TRBV25-1, the J call TRBJ1-2; D perhaps matches TRBD1 (6 bases). The CDR3 coding sequence is TGTGCCAGCAGTGACCGGACAGAGCGAGCGGGCTACACCTTC. Translation gives CASSDRTERAGYTF.